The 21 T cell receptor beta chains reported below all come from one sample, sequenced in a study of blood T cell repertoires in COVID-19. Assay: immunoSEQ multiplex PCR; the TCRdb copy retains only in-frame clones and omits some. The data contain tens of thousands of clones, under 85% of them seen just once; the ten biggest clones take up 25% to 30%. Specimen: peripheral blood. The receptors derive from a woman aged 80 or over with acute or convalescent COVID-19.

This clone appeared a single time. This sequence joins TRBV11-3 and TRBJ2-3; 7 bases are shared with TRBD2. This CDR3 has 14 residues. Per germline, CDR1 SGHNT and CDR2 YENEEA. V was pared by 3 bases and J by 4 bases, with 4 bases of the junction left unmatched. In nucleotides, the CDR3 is TGTGCCAGCAGCTTGGGGAGGGCTTCAGATACGCAGTATTTT. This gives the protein CASSLGRASDTQYF. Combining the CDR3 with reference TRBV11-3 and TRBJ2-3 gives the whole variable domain EAGVVQSPRYKIIEKKQPVAFWCNPISGHNTLYWYLQNLGQGPELLIRYENEEAVDDSQLPKDRFSAERLKGVDSTLKIQPAELGDSAVYLCASSLGRASDTQYFGPGTRLTVL.

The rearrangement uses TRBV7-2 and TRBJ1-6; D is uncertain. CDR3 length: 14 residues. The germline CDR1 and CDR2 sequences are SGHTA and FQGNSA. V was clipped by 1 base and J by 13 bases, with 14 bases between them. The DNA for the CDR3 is TGTGCCAGCAGCTTAGAACAGTTCGTCTCGCCCCTCCACTTT. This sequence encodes CASSLEQFVSPLHF.

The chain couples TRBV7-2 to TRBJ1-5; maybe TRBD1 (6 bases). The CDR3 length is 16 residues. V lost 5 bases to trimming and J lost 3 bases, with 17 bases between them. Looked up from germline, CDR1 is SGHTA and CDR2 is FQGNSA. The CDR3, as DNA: TGTGCCAGCAGCCTCGGGGAGGGGGGGTCCAATCAGCCCCAGCATTTT. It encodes CASSLGEGGSNQPQHF.

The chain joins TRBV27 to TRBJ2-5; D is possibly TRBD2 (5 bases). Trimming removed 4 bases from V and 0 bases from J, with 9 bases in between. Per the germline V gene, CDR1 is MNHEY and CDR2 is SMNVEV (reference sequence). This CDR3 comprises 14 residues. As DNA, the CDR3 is TGTGCCAGCAGTTCGGACTGGCACCAAGAGACCCAGTACTTC. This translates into CASSSDWHQETQYF.

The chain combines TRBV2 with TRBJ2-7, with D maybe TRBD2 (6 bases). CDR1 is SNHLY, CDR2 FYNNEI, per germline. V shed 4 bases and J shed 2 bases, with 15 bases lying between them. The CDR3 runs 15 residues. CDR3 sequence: CASSAQLAVTYEQYF. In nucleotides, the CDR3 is TGTGCCAGCAGTGCCCAACTAGCCGTAACCTACGAGCAGTACTTC.

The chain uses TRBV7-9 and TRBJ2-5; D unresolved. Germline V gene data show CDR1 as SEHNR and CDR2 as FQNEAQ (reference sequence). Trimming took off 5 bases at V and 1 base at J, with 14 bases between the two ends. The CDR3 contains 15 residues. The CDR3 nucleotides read TGTGCCAGCAGCCCCTACGGAGAGAGCCAAGAGACCCAGTACTTC. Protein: CASSPYGESQETQYF.

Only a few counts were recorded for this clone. The CDR3 region has the DNA TGTGCCAGCAGCCCGGGACTAGCGAGGGTCGTGCAGTACTTC. As protein: CASSPGLARVVQYF. The chain joins TRBV5-6 to TRBJ2-7, with TRBD2 matching over 10 bases. CDR3 size: 14 residues. Germline assignment: CDR1 SGHDT and CDR2 YYEEEE. The J segment lost 9 bases and the V segment lost 4 bases, leaving 10 bases of the junction unmatched.

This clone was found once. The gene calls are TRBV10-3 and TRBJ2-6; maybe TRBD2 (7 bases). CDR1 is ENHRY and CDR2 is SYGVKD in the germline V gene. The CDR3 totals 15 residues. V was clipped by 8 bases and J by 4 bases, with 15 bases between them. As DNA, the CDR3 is TGTGCCATCGGGGAGGGGGGAACAGGGGCCAACGTCCTGACTTTC. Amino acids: CAIGEGGTGANVLTF.

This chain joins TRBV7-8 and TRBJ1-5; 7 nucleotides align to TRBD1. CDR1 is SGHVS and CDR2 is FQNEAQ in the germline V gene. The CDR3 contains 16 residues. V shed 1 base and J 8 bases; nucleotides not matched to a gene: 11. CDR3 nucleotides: TGTGCCAGCAGCTTAGGCAGACAGGGTCCAGGGAAGCCCCAGCATTTT. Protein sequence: CASSLGRQGPGKPQHF.

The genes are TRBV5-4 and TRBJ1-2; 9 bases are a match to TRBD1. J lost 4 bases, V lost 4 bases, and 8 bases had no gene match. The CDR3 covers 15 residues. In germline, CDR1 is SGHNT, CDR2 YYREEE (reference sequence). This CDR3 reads CASSPRQGVSYGYTF. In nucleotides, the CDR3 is TGTGCCAGCAGCCCCAGACAGGGGGTCAGCTATGGCTACACCTTC.

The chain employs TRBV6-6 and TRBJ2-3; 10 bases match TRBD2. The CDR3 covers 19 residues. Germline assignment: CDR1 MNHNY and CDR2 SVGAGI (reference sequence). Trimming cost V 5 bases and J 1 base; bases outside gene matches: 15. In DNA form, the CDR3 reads TGTGCCAGCAGTCCCACGGTCGCTAGCGGGAGATTAGGCACAGATACGCAGTATTTT. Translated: CASSPTVASGRLGTDTQYF.

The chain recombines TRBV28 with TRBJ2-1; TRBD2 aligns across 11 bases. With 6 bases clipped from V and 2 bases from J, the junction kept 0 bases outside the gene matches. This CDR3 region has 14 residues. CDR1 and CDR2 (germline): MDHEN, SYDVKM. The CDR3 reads CASRGLAAYNEQFF. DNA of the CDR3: TGTGCCAGCAGGGGACTAGCGGCCTACAATGAGCAGTTCTTC.

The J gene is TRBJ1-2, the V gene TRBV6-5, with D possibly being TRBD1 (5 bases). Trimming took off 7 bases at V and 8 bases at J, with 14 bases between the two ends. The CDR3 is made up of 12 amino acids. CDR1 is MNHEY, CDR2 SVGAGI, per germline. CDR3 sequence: CASKQGSGGYTF. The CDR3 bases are TGTGCCAGCAAGCAGGGAAGTGGGGGCTACACCTTC.

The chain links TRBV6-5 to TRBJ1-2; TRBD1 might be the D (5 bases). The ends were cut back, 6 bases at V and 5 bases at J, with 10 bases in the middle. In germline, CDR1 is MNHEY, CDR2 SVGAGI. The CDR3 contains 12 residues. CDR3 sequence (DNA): TGTGCCAGCAGGGCCGGGGGGTATGGCTACACCTTC. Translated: CASRAGGYGYTF.

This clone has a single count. This CDR3 is CASSAFSGAQYF. The DNA for the CDR3 is TGTGCCAGTAGTGCTTTTTCAGGGGCGCAGTATTTT. V gene TRBV19 combines with J gene TRBJ2-3; tentatively, D is TRBD1 (6 bases). The CDR3 has 12 amino acids. From germline, CDR1 is LNHDA and CDR2 SQIVND (reference sequence). V lost 5 bases and J lost 10, with 13 bases in between. Combining the CDR3 with reference TRBV19 and TRBJ2-3 gives the whole variable domain DGGITQSPKYLFRKEGQNVTLSCEQNLNHDAMYWYRQDPGQGLRLIYYSQIVNDFQKGDIAEGYSVSREKKESFPLTVTSAQKNPTAFYLCASSAFSGAQYFGPGTRLTVL.

The chain's CDR3 is CASSLYQSLANYGYTF. The CDR3 DNA follows: TGTGCCAGCAGCTTATATCAATCTTTAGCTAACTATGGCTACACCTTC. V and J are TRBV7-9 and TRBJ1-2; unclear D gene. V lost 2 bases, J lost 0 bases, and 13 bases lay in between. There are 16 residues in the CDR3. Germline V CDR1 and CDR2: SEHNR, FQNEAQ (reference sequence).

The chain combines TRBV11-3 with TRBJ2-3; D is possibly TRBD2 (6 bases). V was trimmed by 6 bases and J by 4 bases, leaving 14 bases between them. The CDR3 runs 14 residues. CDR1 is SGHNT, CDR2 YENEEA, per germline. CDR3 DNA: TGTGCCAGCAGGGCGGGACCTCGGGCAGATACGCAGTATTTT. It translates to CASRAGPRADTQYF.

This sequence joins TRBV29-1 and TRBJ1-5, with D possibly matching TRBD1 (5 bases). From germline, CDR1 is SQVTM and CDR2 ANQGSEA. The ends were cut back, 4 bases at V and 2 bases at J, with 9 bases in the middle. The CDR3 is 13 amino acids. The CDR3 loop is CSVAGGGNQPQHF. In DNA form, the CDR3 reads TGCAGCGTTGCTGGAGGGGGCAATCAGCCCCAGCATTTT. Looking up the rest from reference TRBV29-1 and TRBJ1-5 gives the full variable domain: SAVISQKPSRDICQRGTSLTIQCQVDSQVTMMFWYRQQPGQSLTLIATANQGSEATYESGFVIDKFPISRPNLTFSTLTVSNMSPEDSSIYLCSVAGGGNQPQHFGDGTRLSIL.

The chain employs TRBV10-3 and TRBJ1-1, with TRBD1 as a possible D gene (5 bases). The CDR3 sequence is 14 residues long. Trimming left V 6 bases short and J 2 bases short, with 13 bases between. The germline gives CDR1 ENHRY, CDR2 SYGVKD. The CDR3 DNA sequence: TGTGCCATCAGGGGGGGTCGGACAAACACTGAAGCTTTCTTT. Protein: CAIRGGRTNTEAFF.

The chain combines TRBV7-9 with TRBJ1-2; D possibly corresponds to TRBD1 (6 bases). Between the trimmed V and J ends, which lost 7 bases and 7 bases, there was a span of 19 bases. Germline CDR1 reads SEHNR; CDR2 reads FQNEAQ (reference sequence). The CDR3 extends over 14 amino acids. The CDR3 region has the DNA TGTGCCAGCACCTTCGGGGGGGCGGAAGGTGGCTACACCTTC. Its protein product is CASTFGGAEGGYTF.

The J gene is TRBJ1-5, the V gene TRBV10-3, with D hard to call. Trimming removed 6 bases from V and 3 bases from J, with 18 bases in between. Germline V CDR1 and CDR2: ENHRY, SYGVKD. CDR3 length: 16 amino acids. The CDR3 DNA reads TGTGCCATCAGGGCCGGAAAGGGAGATGACAATCAGCCCCAGCATTTT. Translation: CAIRAGKGDDNQPQHF.